This TCR beta chain was found in a study of T-cell memory formation after mild COVID-19. Study-wide context: TCR clusters were largely donor specific.

CDR3 length: 16 amino acids. Per germline, CDR1 SGHTA and CDR2 FQGNSA. V trimming: 2 bases; J trimming: 6 bases; junction bases outside the gene matches: 6. From the 5' RACE reads, TCRdb called clonotypes with MiXCR, one entry per CDR3 protein. The table records approximately 300,000 distinct CDR3 sequences, 8% to 9% of them present only once. This clonotype was detected ten times or more. Its specificity is unknown. Findings and caveats of the study: Within pre-infection memory, some responding clones were found, suggesting cross-reactive memory joined. The authors left the SARS-CoV-2 specificity of second-wave clones peaking on day 37 unconfirmed. Balance between CD4 and CD8 was seen in clones contracting day 15 to 85, and a CD4+ lean was seen in later expanders.

The chain is built from TRBV7-2 and TRBJ2-7, with 14 bases identical to TRBD2. This TCR was sampled from a man in his late teens or twenties who had mild COVID-19 (a few samples of this study predate the infection). Cell type and time point are not known. Sequenced input: PBMCs or a T cell subset sorted from them (not recorded which). The CDR3 reads CASSLYYGLAGGEQYF. CDR3 DNA: TGTGCCAGCAGCTTATACTATGGACTAGCGGGGGGCGAGCAGTACTTC.